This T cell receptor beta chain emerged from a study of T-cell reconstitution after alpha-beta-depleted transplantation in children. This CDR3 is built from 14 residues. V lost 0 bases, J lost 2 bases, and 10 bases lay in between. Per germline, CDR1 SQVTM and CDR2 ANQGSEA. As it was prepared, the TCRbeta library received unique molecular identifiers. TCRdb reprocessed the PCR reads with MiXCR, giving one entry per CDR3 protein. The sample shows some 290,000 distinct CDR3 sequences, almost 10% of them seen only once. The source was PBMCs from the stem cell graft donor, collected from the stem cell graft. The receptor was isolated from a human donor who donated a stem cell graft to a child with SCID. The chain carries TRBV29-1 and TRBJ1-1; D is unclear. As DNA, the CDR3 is TGCAGCGTTGAAGATTCCAGGCCCAACACTGAAGCTTTCTTT. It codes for CSVEDSRPNTEAFF.